The rows below give T cell receptor beta chains drawn from one sample of a study of blood T cell repertoires in COVID-19. Data came from immunoSEQ multiplex PCR; TCRdb stores just in-frame clones and leaves some out. The sample records fewer than 85,000 clones, roughly four fifths being singletons. Input material: peripheral blood. These receptors came from a man between 65 and 79 years old with COVID-19, enrolled during active disease. Both conserved end residues are part of each CDR3. A D gene is named only where the DNA matches it firmly. Only some rows state a clone size, as once, few, many or a class for expanded clones.

d_call j_call v_call clone_size cdr3_aa cdr3_nt
NA TRBJ1-4 TRBV24-1 NA CATSDFREKLFF TGTGCCACCAGTGATTTCCGGGAAAAACTGTTTTTT
TRBD1 TRBJ1-2 TRBV30 NA CAWSSQGDYGYTF TGTGCCTGGAGTTCGCAGGGGGACTATGGCTACACCTTC
NA TRBJ2-1 TRBV7-3 once CASSLGGFYNEQFF TGTGCCAGCAGCTTAGGAGGTTTCTACAATGAGCAGTTCTTC
NA TRBJ1-3 TRBV5-6 NA CASSRSRRNSGNTIYF TGTGCCAGCAGCCGGAGTCGGCGCAACTCTGGAAACACCATATATTTT
TRBD1 TRBJ1-4 TRBV27 NA CASSRTGNEKLFF TGTGCCAGCAGCCGGACAGGGAATGAAAAACTGTTTTTT
NA TRBJ2-7 TRBV6-5 once CASSYSKRGIGEQYF TGTGCCAGCAGTTACTCGAAAAGGGGGATTGGGGAGCAGTACTTC
NA TRBJ1-1 TRBV30 NA CAWNTIIVTTEAFF TGTGCCTGGAACACGATTATCGTAACCACTGAAGCTTTCTTT
NA TRBJ1-2 TRBV29-1 once CSVEIPVSNYGYTF TGCAGCGTTGAAATCCCGGTTTCGAACTATGGCTACACCTTC
NA TRBJ1-4 TRBV5-1 NA CASSLGPRQATNEKLFF TGCGCCAGCAGCTTGGGGCCCAGGCAGGCAACTAATGAAAAACTGTTTTTT
TRBD1 TRBJ1-5 TRBV27 NA CASRDRVPSNQPQHF TGTGCCAGCAGGGACAGGGTTCCAAGCAATCAGCCCCAGCATTTT
NA TRBJ1-1 TRBV10-3 NA CAISDVERSMNTEAFF TGTGCCATCAGTGATGTCGAACGTAGCATGAACACTGAAGCTTTCTTT
TRBD1 TRBJ2-7 TRBV9 NA CASSVGPGQGIDEQYF TGTGCCAGCAGCGTTGGGCCCGGACAGGGGATCGACGAGCAGTACTTC
TRBD2 TRBJ2-1 TRBV6-2/TRBV6-3 NA CASSPGFTGSGANEQFF TGTGCCAGCAGCCCCGGGTTTACAGGCAGCGGGGCCAATGAGCAGTTCTTC
TRBD2 TRBJ2-3 TRBV2 NA CASSPGLAGPQDTQYF TGTGCCAGCAGTCCCGGACTAGCGGGACCCCAAGATACGCAGTATTTT
NA TRBJ2-3 TRBV21-1 NA CASSKDPRVIGPDTQYF TGTGCCAGCAGCAAAGATCCCAGGGTAATAGGGCCTGATACGCAGTATTTT